The rows below give T cell receptor beta chains drawn from one sample of a study of OX40 agonist ivuxolimab in advanced cancers. The data were produced by immunoSEQ multiplex PCR, yet TCRdb's version contains in-frame clones alone and is incomplete. The data contain more than 80,000 clones, roughly nine tenths of them seen just once; the ten biggest clones take up around 0.3%. The sequencing here drew on CD4+ or CD8+ T cells sorted from blood, taken in a trial of the OX40 agonist ivuxolimab. The receptors were gathered from an adult with an advanced solid tumor such as melanoma, head and neck, liver or kidney cancer. CDR3s include the opening cysteine and the closing phenylalanine or tryptophan. Fields, in order: J gene, V gene, D gene, clone size, CDR3 protein, CDR3 DNA. A D gene is named only where the DNA matches it firmly. Clone sizes are given selectively: once, few, many, or a class where the clone is expanded.

J: TRBJ2-4
V: TRBV6-1
D: .
size: .
CDR3: CASSEPGLGKNIQYF
DNA: TGTGCCAGCAGTGAACCAGGGCTCGGCAAAAACATTCAGTACTTC

J: TRBJ2-1
V: TRBV6-6
D: .
size: .
CDR3: CASSSQGYNEQFF
DNA: TGTGCCAGCAGTTCTCAGGGTTACAATGAGCAGTTCTTC

J: TRBJ1-1
V: TRBV5-1
D: .
size: .
CDR3: CASSSTGVMNTEAFF
DNA: TGCGCCAGCAGCTCGACCGGGGTTATGAACACTGAAGCTTTCTTT

J: TRBJ1-4
V: TRBV7-2
D: .
size: .
CDR3: CASSFQGGLGNENGLFF
DNA: TGTGCCAGCAGCTTTCAGGGCGGCCTAGGAAATGAAAATGGACTGTTTTTT

J: TRBJ2-2
V: TRBV9
D: .
size: .
CDR3: CASSVTVNTGELFF
DNA: TGTGCCAGCAGCGTAACGGTGAACACCGGGGAGCTGTTTTTT

J: TRBJ2-7
V: TRBV18
D: .
size: once
CDR3: CASSPNRAGLDEQYF
DNA: TGTGCCAGCTCACCAAATCGGGCGGGGCTAGACGAGCAGTACTTC

J: TRBJ2-3
V: TRBV7-6
D: TRBD2
size: .
CDR3: CASSLALGAGGTDTQYF
DNA: TGTGCCAGCAGCTTAGCGCTGGGTGCGGGAGGAACAGATACGCAGTATTTT

J: TRBJ2-1
V: TRBV5-1
D: TRBD2
size: .
CDR3: CASSLGPGGGHNEQFF
DNA: TGCGCCAGCAGCTTGGGCCCGGGGGGAGGGCACAATGAGCAGTTCTTC

J: TRBJ2-7
V: TRBV18
D: .
size: once
CDR3: CASSPRIGGSYEQYF
DNA: TGTGCCAGCTCACCTCGTATAGGGGGCTCCTACGAGCAGTACTTC

J: TRBJ2-1
V: TRBV10-1
D: TRBD2
size: .
CDR3: CASRGTSGRRNEQFF
DNA: TGCGCCAGCAGGGGGACTAGCGGGAGACGAAATGAGCAGTTCTTC

J: TRBJ2-3
V: TRBV7-2
D: TRBD2
size: few
CDR3: CASSLAGLAGSSDTQYF
DNA: TGTGCCAGCAGCTTAGCAGGACTAGCGGGATCTTCAGATACGCAGTATTTT

J: TRBJ2-7
V: TRBV29-1
D: .
size: .
CDR3: CSVRQSSAEQYF
DNA: TGCAGCGTAAGACAGTCTAGCGCCGAGCAGTACTTC

J: TRBJ1-1
V: TRBV7-2
D: TRBD1
size: once
CDR3: CASSFKTGGSRGTEAFF
DNA: TGTGCCAGCAGCTTTAAGACAGGGGGCTCTCGTGGCACTGAAGCTTTCTTT

J: TRBJ1-2
V: TRBV6-5
D: .
size: once
CDR3: CASSGEHYGYTF
DNA: TGTGCCAGCAGTGGAGAGCACTATGGCTACACCTTC

J: TRBJ1-5
V: TRBV5-5
D: .
size: .
CDR3: CASSFQGEVQPQHF
DNA: TGTGCCAGCAGCTTTCAGGGAGAGGTTCAGCCCCAGCATTTT

J: TRBJ2-3
V: TRBV7-9
D: TRBD1
size: .
CDR3: CASSLVQGADTQYF
DNA: TGTGCCAGCAGCTTAGTTCAGGGGGCAGATACGCAGTATTTT

J: TRBJ2-3
V: TRBV2
D: .
size: .
CDR3: CASSRQGFSADTQYF
DNA: TGTGCCAGCAGCCGGCAGGGTTTCAGTGCAGATACGCAGTATTTT

J: TRBJ2-1
V: TRBV7-3
D: TRBD2
size: .
CDR3: CASSFSGNAQQFF
DNA: TGTGCCAGCAGCTTTAGCGGGAATGCGCAGCAGTTCTTC

J: TRBJ2-4
V: TRBV27
D: TRBD1
size: .
CDR3: CASSLSRTGVENIQYF
DNA: TGTGCCAGCAGTTTATCCCGGACAGGGGTGGAAAACATTCAGTACTTC

J: TRBJ2-7
V: TRBV11-2
D: .
size: once
CDR3: CASSLRTVPYEQYF
DNA: TGTGCCAGCAGCTTAAGGACGGTTCCCTACGAGCAGTACTTC

J: TRBJ1-5
V: TRBV6-5
D: .
size: .
CDR3: CASSYGYSNQPQHF
DNA: TGTGCCAGCAGTTACGGGTATAGCAATCAGCCCCAGCATTTT

J: TRBJ2-5
V: TRBV6-1
D: .
size: .
CDR3: CASSERPQYF
DNA: TGTGCCAGCAGTGAACGGCCCCAGTACTTC